These 6 T cell receptor beta chains came from one sample sequenced in a study of blood T cells in healthy people across ages. Combining a sample-barcoded 5' primer with a J-beta primer mix, a second PCR ran for 7 to 11 cycles. TCRdb re-derived calls from the 5' RACE reads in MiXCR, one entry per CDR3 protein. The sample lists 1.5 million to 2 million distinct CDR3 sequences; roughly 27% were seen once. Sequenced input: blood. The receptors were gathered from a woman aged 30 to 39 in good health.

CDR3 protein: CASSPTGTRSVAEQFF. The DNA for the CDR3 is TGTGCCAGCAGCCCCACCGGGACTAGAAGTGTGGCTGAGCAGTTCTTC. This chain connects TRBV7-9 to TRBJ2-1; 8 bases map to TRBD2. The germline gives CDR1 SEHNR, CDR2 FQNEAQ (reference sequence). V gave up 5 bases and J gave up 9 bases; unmatched junction bases: 15. The length of the CDR3 is 16 residues.

J is TRBJ1-6 and V is TRBV12-3 or TRBV12-4, with D possibly TRBD1 on 6 matching bases. Trimming took 7 bases from V and 1 from J, leaving 14 bases between them. This CDR3 region has 16 residues. The CDR3 nucleotides are TGTGCCAGCACCGCAGGGGAGGGTTCCTATAATTCACCCCTCCACTTT. Its translation: CASTAGEGSYNSPLHF.

This clonotype was counted only a few times. The chain couples TRBV20-1 to TRBJ1-2; 10 bases agree with TRBD1. J lost 7 bases, V lost 1 base, and 9 bases had no gene match. Germline lookup yields CDR1 DFQATT and CDR2 SNEGSKA (reference sequence). The CDR3 sequence is 15 residues long. DNA of the CDR3: TGCAGTGCTAGAGGTCACGGGACAGGGGTTCTTGGCTACACCTTC. This translates into CSARGHGTGVLGYTF.

The V gene is TRBV19, the J gene TRBJ2-7, with unresolved D. CDR1 and CDR2 from the germline V gene are LNHDA and SQIVND (reference sequence). V shed 3 bases and J shed 2 bases, with 11 bases lying between them. The CDR3 sequence is 14 residues long. In nucleotides, the CDR3 is TGTGCCAGTAGTATGAGGCGCGGCGCCTACGAGCAGTACTTC. Translated: CASSMRRGAYEQYF.

This clonotype was counted many times. Its ends do not fully match the called genes, so a read error is possible. The chain is built from TRBV7-9 and TRBJ2-1; D is unclear. This CDR3 has 13 residues. Germline CDR1 SEHNR, CDR2 FQNEAQ (reference sequence). The CDR3 is CASSLISYNEQFF. The CDR3 DNA follows: TGCGCCAGCAGCCTGATCTCCTACAATGAGCAGTTCTTC.

Only a few counts were recorded for this clonotype. The chain uses TRBV29-1 and TRBJ1-2, with unresolved D. Germline V gene sequence: CDR1 SQVTM, CDR2 ANQGSEA. This CDR3 has 12 residues. Trimming removed 4 bases from V and 2 bases from J, with 8 bases in between. CDR3 residues: CSVAARNYGYTF. The CDR3 DNA reads TGCAGCGTTGCAGCGAGAAACTATGGCTACACCTTC. Using reference TRBV29-1 and TRBJ1-2 for the parts outside the CDR3, the full variable domain is SAVISQKPSRDICQRGTSLTIQCQVDSQVTMMFWYRQQPGQSLTLIATANQGSEATYESGFVIDKFPISRPNLTFSTLTVSNMSPEDSSIYLCSVAARNYGYTFGSGTRLTVV.